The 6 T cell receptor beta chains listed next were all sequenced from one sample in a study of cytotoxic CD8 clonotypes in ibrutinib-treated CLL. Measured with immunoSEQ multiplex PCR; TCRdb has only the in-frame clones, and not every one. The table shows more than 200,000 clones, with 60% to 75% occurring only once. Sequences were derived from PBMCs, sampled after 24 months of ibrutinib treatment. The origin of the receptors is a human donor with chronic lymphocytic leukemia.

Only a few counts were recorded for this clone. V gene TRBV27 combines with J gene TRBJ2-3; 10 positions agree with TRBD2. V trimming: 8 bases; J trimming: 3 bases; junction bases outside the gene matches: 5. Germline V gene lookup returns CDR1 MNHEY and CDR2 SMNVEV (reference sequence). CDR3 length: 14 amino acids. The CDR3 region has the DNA TGTGCCAGCGGAGCGGGAGGGCCAACAGATACGCAGTATTTT. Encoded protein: CASGAGGPTDTQYF.

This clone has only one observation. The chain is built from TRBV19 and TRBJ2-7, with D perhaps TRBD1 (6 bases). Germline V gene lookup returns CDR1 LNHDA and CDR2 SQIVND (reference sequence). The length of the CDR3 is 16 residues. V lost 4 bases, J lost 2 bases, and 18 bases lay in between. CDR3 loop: CASSKNSRDTTYEQYF. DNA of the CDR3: TGTGCCAGTAGTAAGAACTCTCGGGACACAACCTACGAGCAGTACTTC.

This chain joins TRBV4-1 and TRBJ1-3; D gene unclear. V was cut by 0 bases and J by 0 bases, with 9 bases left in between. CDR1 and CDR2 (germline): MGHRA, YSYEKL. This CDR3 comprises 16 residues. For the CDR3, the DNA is TGCGCCAGCAGCCAAGATCCCCCGAGCTCTGGAAACACCATATATTTT. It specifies CASSQDPPSSGNTIYF.

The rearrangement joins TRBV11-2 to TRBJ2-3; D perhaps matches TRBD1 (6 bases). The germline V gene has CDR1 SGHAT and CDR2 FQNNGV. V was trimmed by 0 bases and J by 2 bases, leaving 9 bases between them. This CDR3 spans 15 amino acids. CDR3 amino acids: CASSLDRGFTDTQYF. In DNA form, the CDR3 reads TGTGCCAGCAGCTTAGACAGGGGATTCACAGATACGCAGTATTTT.

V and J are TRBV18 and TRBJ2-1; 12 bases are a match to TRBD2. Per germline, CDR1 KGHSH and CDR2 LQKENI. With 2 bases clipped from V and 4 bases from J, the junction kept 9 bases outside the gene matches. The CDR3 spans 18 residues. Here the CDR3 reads CASSPEEKGLAGYNEQFF. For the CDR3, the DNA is TGTGCCAGCTCACCAGAAGAAAAGGGACTAGCGGGTTACAATGAGCAGTTCTTC.

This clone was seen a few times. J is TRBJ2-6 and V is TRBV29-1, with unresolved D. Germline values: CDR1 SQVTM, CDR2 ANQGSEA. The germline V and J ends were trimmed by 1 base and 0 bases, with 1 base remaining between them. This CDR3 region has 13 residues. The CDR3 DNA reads TGCAGCGTTGAAGGCTCTGGGGCCAACGTCCTGACTTTC. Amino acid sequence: CSVEGSGANVLTF.